This passage covers 15 T cell receptor beta chains from one sample sequenced in a study of PD-1 blockade in classical Hodgkin lymphoma. Stated time point: cycle 4 day 1 (C4D1), after five to seven weeks of nivolumab. All trial patients relapsed after autologous stem cell transplantation. This table comes from immunoSEQ multiplex PCR, and its TCRdb copy is limited to in-frame clones, with some not included. The sample lists around 90,000 clones; approximately 78% were seen once. Sequenced material: peripheral blood mononuclear cells (PBMCs), taken before the fourth cycle of nivolumab. All receptors derive from a human donor with classical Hodgkin lymphoma.

V gene TRBV19 combines with J gene TRBJ2-7; 8 bases map to TRBD1. Germline V lookup: CDR1 LNHDA, CDR2 SQIVND (reference sequence). V shed 5 bases, J shed 1 base, and the junction held 7 bases outside the gene matches. This CDR3 is built from 15 residues. The CDR3 spells CASSSRRQGSYEQYF. CDR3 DNA: TGTGCCAGTAGTTCCCGGCGACAGGGGTCCTACGAGCAGTACTTC.

This clone was counted many times. J is TRBJ1-1 and V is TRBV5-5; D unclear. This CDR3 has 13 amino acids. Trimming pared 0 bases from V and 0 bases from J, leaving 3 bases between. Germline assignment: CDR1 SGHKS and CDR2 YYEKEE (reference sequence). The chain's CDR3 is CASSLDLNTEAFF. CDR3 nucleotide sequence: TGTGCCAGCAGCTTGGATCTGAACACTGAAGCTTTCTTT. Full variable domain (outside the CDR3, taken from reference TRBV5-5 and TRBJ1-1): DAGVTQSPTHLIKTRGQQVTLRCSPISGHKSVSWYQQVLGQGPQFIFQYYEKEERGRGNFPDRFSARQFPNYSSELNVNALLLGDSALYLCASSLDLNTEAFFGQGTRLTVV.

CDR3 in DNA: TGTGCTACCAGGACTAGCGACAGCACAGATACGCAGTATTTT. Translating gives CATRTSDSTDTQYF. V usage is TRBV12-5 and J usage is TRBJ2-3, with TRBD2 matching 9 bases. CDR3 size: 14 residues. CDR1 is LGHNT, CDR2 FRNRAP, per germline. After removal of 10 bases from V and 0 bases from J, the junction contained 5 bases not matched to a gene.

This chain connects TRBV10-3 to TRBJ1-2; possibly TRBD1 for D (5 bases). CDR1 is ENHRY and CDR2 is SYGVKD in the germline V gene. This CDR3 has 12 amino acids. Trimming shortened V by 7 bases and J by 3 bases, and 9 bases separated the two germline ends. The CDR3 DNA sequence: TGTGCCATCAAAGGGGTGGACTATGGCTACACCTTC. Residues: CAIKGVDYGYTF.

The V gene is TRBV27, the J gene TRBJ1-1; possibly TRBD1 for D (6 bases). The V end was cut by 5 bases, the J end by 6 bases, with 16 bases between. There are 14 residues in the CDR3. Germline loops: CDR1 MNHEY, CDR2 SMNVEV (reference sequence). CDR3 region: CASSGVSDSAEAFF. The CDR3 nucleotides read TGTGCCAGCAGTGGCGTATCGGACAGTGCTGAAGCTTTCTTT.

The V call is TRBV9, the J call TRBJ2-7; 10 bases agree with TRBD2. Trimming at V came to 4 bases and at J to 5 bases, leaving 9 bases not matched to a gene. This CDR3 region has 15 residues. CDR1 is SGDLS, CDR2 YYNGEE, per germline. CDR3 sequence reads: CASSPLPLAGNEQYF. CDR3 DNA: TGTGCCAGCAGCCCCTTGCCACTAGCGGGAAACGAGCAGTACTTC.

The chain is built from TRBV19 and TRBJ2-7; TRBD2 matches at 7 bases. The ends lost 6 bases at V and 0 bases at J; junction bases unmatched: 8. Germline values: CDR1 LNHDA, CDR2 SQIVND (reference sequence). This CDR3 is 15 amino acids long. Here the CDR3 reads CASSLTSASSYEQYF. The CDR3 coding sequence is TGTGCCAGTAGCCTCACTAGCGCCAGCTCCTACGAGCAGTACTTC.

The rearrangement joins TRBV4-2 to TRBJ2-1; the match to TRBD2 covers 11 bases. V was pared by 0 bases and J by 7 bases, with 8 bases of the junction left unmatched. This CDR3 contains 17 residues. Germline CDR1 is LGHNA and CDR2 is YNFKEQ. DNA for the CDR3: TGTGCCAGCAGCCAAGATCCTTTAGCGGGAGGGGGGAATGAGCAGTTCTTC. It codes for CASSQDPLAGGGNEQFF.

CDR3 loop: CASSLVWGGRAFF. The DNA of the CDR3 is TGCGCCAGCAGCTTGGTTTGGGGAGGGCGAGCTTTCTTT. The chain has TRBV5-1 and TRBJ1-1, with D hard to call. The CDR3 has 13 amino acids. Germline V gene lookup returns CDR1 SGHRS and CDR2 YFSETQ. Trimming cost V 0 bases and J 10 bases, with 13 bases left between them.

The chain combines TRBV10-2 with TRBJ2-5; 8 bases fit TRBD2. The CDR3 spans 14 residues. Germline CDR1 WSHSY, CDR2 SAAADI. Trimming cost V 8 bases and J 6 bases; bases outside gene matches: 11. CDR3 region: CASESPSGPQTQYF. The CDR3 DNA reads TGCGCCAGCGAGAGTCCTAGCGGGCCACAGACCCAGTACTTC.

V and J are TRBV27 and TRBJ2-3; tentatively, D is TRBD1 (6 bases). Deletions cut 7 bases from V and 5 bases from J, with 13 bases between. Looked up from germline, CDR1 is MNHEY and CDR2 is SMNVEV (reference sequence). This CDR3 is 13 amino acids long. The CDR3 sequence is CASTRGRGDTQYF. The CDR3, as DNA: TGTGCCAGCACCAGGGGCCGGGGAGATACGCAGTATTTT.

The rearrangement uses TRBV4-2 and TRBJ2-7; D perhaps matches TRBD2 (5 bases). Germline CDR1 LGHNA, CDR2 YNFKEQ. Trimming pared 3 bases from V and 5 bases from J, leaving 11 bases between. The length of the CDR3 is 13 residues. CDR3 in amino acids: CASSQGVSNEQYF. The CDR3 DNA reads TGTGCCAGCAGCCAGGGAGTCTCTAACGAGCAGTACTTC.

V and J are TRBV6-6 and TRBJ2-2, with D possibly being TRBD1 (6 bases). V dropped 6 bases and J dropped 3 bases, with 8 bases sitting between them. CDR1 and CDR2 from the germline V gene are MNHNY and SVGAGI (reference sequence). The CDR3 totals 13 residues. The DNA for the CDR3 is TGTGCCAGCAGCAACAGGGACACCGGGGAGCTGTTTTTT. It is translated as CASSNRDTGELFF.

The V call is TRBV6-5, the J call TRBJ2-5, with 8 bases fitting TRBD2. Germline trimming cut 2 bases from V and 1 base from J; bases unmatched to any gene: 6. Germline-derived CDR1 and CDR2 are MNHEY and SVGAGI. The CDR3 totals 16 residues. This chain's CDR3 is CASSYGAGGAQETQYF. CDR3 nucleotides: TGTGCCAGCAGTTACGGGGCGGGGGGAGCCCAAGAGACCCAGTACTTC.

This clone occurred once. The V call is TRBV11-1, the J call TRBJ2-3; 7 nucleotides align to TRBD2. The length of the CDR3 is 15 residues. Germline V CDR1 and CDR2: SGHAT, FQDESV (reference sequence). V was clipped by 6 bases and J by 0 bases; unmatched bases: 6. The CDR3 here is CASRGSGTSTDTQYF. The CDR3 DNA is TGTGCCAGCAGAGGGAGCGGGACTAGCACAGATACGCAGTATTTT.